The TCR beta chain under discussion was sequenced for a study of cytomegalovirus exposure and HLA in healthy donors. Germline lookup yields CDR1 KGHSH and CDR2 LQKENI. Trimming cost V 4 bases and J 1 base, with 10 bases left between them. There are 14 residues in the CDR3. The PCR employed 60 Vbeta primers together with 13 Jbeta primers. Assay: immunoSEQ multiplex PCR; the TCRdb copy retains only in-frame clones and omits some. The top ten clones hold 5.5% to 7.5% of a sample with around 100,000 clones, about a tenth of them seen once. Study findings and constraints: TRBV6-2, TRBV6-3 and other indistinguishable V segments were excluded. Across all donors, roughly uniform sequencing depth was an assumption of the presence/absence analyses. Listed as cytomegalovirus-associated were 164 TCR beta chains. TCR beta chain V- and J-gene trimming was linked, in a later analysis, to a missense variant in DCLRE1C.

This clone was observed a few times. Its matching antigen is unknown. J is TRBJ1-1 and V is TRBV18; D not certain. This TCR came from a man aged 35-49 years in good health and CMV-seropositive. Material for sequencing was PBMCs. The DNA for the CDR3 is TGTGCCAGCTCACTACAGACACAGAACACTGAAGCTTTCTTT. This codes for CASSLQTQNTEAFF.